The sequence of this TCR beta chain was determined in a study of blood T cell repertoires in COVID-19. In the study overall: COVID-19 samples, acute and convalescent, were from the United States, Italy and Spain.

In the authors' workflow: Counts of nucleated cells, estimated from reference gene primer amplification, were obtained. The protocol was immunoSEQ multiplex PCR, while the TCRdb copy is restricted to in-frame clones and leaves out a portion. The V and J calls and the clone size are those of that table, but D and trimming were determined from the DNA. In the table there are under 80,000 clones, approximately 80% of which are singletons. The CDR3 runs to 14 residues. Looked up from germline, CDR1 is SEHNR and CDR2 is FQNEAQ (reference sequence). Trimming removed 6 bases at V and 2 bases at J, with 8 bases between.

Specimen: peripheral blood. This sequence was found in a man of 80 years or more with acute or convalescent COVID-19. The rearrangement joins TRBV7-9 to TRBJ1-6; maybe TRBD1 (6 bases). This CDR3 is CASSRTAYNSPLHF. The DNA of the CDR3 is TGTGCCAGCAGTCGGACAGCCTATAATTCACCCCTCCACTTT.